This T cell receptor (beta chain) was documented in a study of naive and memory T cell subsets. CDR1 and CDR2 (germline): LGHDT, YNNKEL (reference sequence). The CDR3 covers 17 residues. Trimming removed 1 base at V and 1 base at J, with 14 bases between. Overall study results and limits: Naive repertoires, especially CD8, held a few larger clonotypes, possibly memory cells re-expressing CD45RA.

This clonotype was observed many times. Its antigen is as yet unknown. Both TRBC1 and TRBC2 were covered by a beta constant-region primer of two equimolar oligonucleotides. The ligated cDNA underwent four PCR rounds using SP2 and nested alpha and beta constant-region primers. TCRdb itself ran the UMI-ligation and nested PCR reads through MiXCR, one entry per CDR3 protein. The sample yields about 99,000 distinct CDR3 sequences, 14% seen once. This TCR came from a human donor in good health. This chain links TRBV3-1 with TRBJ2-1; TRBD2 is a possible D gene (5 bases). Sequencing input: naive CD8+ T cells from blood. CDR3 nucleotide sequence: TGTGCCAGCAGCCAAGGCTCATTCCGGGAATCCTACAATGAGCAGTTCTTC. It codes for CASSQGSFRESYNEQFF.